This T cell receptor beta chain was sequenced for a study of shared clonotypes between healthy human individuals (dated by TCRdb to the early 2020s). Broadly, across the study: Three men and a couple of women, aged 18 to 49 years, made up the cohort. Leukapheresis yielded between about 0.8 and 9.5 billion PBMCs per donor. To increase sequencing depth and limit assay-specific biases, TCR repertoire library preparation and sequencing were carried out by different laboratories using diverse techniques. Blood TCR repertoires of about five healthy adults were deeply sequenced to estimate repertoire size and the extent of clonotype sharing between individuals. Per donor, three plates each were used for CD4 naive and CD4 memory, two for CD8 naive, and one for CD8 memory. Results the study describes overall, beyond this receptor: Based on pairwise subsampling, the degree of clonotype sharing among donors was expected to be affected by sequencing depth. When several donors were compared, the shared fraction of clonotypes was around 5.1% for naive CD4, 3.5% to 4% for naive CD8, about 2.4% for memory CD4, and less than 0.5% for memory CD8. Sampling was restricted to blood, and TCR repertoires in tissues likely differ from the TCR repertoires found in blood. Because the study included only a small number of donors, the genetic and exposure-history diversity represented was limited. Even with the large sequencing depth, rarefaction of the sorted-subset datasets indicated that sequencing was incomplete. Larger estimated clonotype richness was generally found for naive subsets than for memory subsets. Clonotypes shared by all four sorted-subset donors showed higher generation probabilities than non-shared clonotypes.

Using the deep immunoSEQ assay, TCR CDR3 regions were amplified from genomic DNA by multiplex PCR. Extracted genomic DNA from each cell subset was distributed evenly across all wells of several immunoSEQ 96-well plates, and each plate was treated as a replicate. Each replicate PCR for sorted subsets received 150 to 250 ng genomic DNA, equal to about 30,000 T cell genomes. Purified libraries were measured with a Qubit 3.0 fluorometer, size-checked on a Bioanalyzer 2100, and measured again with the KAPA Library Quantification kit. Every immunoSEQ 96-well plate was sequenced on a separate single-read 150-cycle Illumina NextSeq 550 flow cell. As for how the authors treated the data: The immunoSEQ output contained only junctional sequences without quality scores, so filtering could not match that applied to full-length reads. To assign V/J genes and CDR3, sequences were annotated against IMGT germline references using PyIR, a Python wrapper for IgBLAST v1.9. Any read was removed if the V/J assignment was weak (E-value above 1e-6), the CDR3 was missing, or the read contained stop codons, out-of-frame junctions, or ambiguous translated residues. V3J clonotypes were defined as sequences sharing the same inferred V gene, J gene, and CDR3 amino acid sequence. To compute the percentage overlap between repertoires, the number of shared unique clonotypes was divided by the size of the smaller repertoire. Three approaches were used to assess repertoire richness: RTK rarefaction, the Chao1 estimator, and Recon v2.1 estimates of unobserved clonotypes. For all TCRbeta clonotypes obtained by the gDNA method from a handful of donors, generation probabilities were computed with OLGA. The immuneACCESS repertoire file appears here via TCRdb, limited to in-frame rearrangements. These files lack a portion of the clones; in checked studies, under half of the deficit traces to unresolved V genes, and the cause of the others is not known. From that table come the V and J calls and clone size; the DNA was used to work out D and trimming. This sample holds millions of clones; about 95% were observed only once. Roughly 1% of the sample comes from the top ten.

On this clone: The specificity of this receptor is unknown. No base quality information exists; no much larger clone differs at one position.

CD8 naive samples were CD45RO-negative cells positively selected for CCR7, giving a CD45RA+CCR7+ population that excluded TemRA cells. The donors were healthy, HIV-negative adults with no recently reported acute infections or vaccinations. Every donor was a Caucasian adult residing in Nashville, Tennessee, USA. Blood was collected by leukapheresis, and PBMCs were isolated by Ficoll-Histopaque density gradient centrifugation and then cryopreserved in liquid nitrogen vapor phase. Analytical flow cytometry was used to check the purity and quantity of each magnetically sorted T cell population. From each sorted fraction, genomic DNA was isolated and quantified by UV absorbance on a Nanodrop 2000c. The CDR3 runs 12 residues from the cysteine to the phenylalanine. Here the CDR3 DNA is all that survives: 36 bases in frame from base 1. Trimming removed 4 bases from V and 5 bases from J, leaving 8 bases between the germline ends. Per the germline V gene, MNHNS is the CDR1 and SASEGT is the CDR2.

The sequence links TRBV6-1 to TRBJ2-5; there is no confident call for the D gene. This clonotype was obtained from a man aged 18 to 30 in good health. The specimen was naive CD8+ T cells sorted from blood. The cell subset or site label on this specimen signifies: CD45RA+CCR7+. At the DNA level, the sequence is TGTGCCAGCAGTGGGGAAAGGGAGACCCAGTACTTC. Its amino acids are CASSGERETQYF.